The 20 T cell receptor beta chains in this list originate from one sample, sequenced in a study of T cell changes during pregnancy in multiple sclerosis. Sequencing was performed with immunoSEQ multiplex PCR; in TCRdb, only in-frame clones are kept and a portion is missing. The data contain 20,000 to 25,000 clones, 86% of them singletons. Material: CD4+ T cells from peripheral blood mononuclear cells, obtained in the first trimester of pregnancy. The source of these receptors is a female donor in good health, enrolled as a control in a pregnancy study.

This chain links TRBV2 with TRBJ2-2, with 8 bases aligning to TRBD2. Losses at the gene ends were 7 bases for V and 6 bases for J; bases not matched to a gene: 7. This CDR3 region has 14 residues. Germline CDR1 reads SNHLY; CDR2 reads FYNNEI. The CDR3 protein is CASKSREAAGELFF. The CDR3 DNA reads TGTGCCAGCAAATCGCGGGAGGCGGCCGGGGAGCTGTTTTTT.

The chain combines TRBV7-2 with TRBJ1-5; 11 nucleotides agree with TRBD1. The CDR3 is 15 residues long. Unmatched junction bases numbered 3, after V lost 1 base and J lost 7 bases. The germline V gene encodes CDR1 SGHTA and CDR2 FQGNSA. CDR3 protein: CASSLEGQGGQPQHF. The CDR3 nucleotides read TGTGCCAGCAGCTTAGAGGGACAGGGGGGACAGCCCCAGCATTTT.

The table lists this clone with a few counts. V gene TRBV7-9 combines with J gene TRBJ1-1, with 9 positions matching TRBD1. The CDR3 is made up of 15 amino acids. V was clipped by 3 bases and J by 5 bases; unmatched bases: 7. Germline lookup yields CDR1 SEHNR and CDR2 FQNEAQ (reference sequence). Written as DNA, the CDR3 is TGTGCCAGCAGCTTCAACAGGGGGCGCTGGACTGAAGCTTTCTTT. This sequence encodes CASSFNRGRWTEAFF.

V is TRBV19 and J is TRBJ2-1, with 15 bases that match TRBD2. J was trimmed by 0 bases and V by 8 bases; bases with no gene match: 2. The length of the CDR3 is 16 residues. CDR1 is LNHDA and CDR2 is SQIVND in the germline V gene (reference sequence). This CDR3 reads CASRTSGGVSYNEQFF. The CDR3 DNA reads TGTGCCAGTCGGACTAGCGGGGGGGTCTCCTACAATGAGCAGTTCTTC.

The chain has TRBV5-1 and TRBJ2-7, with 10 bases identical to TRBD2. V lost 8 bases, J lost 0 bases, and 5 bases stayed unmatched. The CDR3 has 14 amino acids. Germline-derived CDR1 and CDR2 are SGHRS and YFSETQ. The CDR3 loop is CASGPSGSSYEQYF. CDR3 nucleotides: TGCGCCAGTGGCCCTAGCGGGAGCTCCTACGAGCAGTACTTC.

The table lists this clone with a few counts. This chain joins TRBV18 and TRBJ1-5; 7 bases map to TRBD1. Unmatched junction bases numbered 6, after V lost 5 bases and J lost 5 bases. Germline assignment: CDR1 KGHSH and CDR2 LQKENI. The CDR3 totals 14 residues. The CDR3 here is CASSSTGPHQPQHF. CDR3 in DNA: TGTGCCAGCTCATCGACAGGGCCCCATCAGCCCCAGCATTTT.

The rearrangement joins TRBV7-6 to TRBJ2-2; 7 bases fit TRBD2. Trimming removed 0 bases from V and 6 bases from J; junction bases left unmatched: 19. CDR1 is SGHVS, CDR2 FNYEAQ, per germline. CDR3 length: 20 amino acids. Written as DNA, the CDR3 is TGTGCCAGCAGCTTAGCGTCGTTGCGGGAGTCCGCCGCATTAGCCGGGGAGCTGTTTTTT. Protein sequence: CASSLASLRESAALAGELFF. Full variable domain (missing parts from reference TRBV7-6 and TRBJ2-2): GAGVSQSPRYKVTKRGQDVALRCDPISGHVSLYWYRQALGQGPEFLTYFNYEAQQDKSGLPNDRFSAERPEGSISTLTIQRTEQRDSAMYRCASSLASLRESAALAGELFFGEGSRLTVL.

V and J are TRBV10-3 and TRBJ2-5; maybe TRBD2 (7 bases). Germline CDR1 and CDR2: ENHRY and SYGVKD. Deletions cut 3 bases from V and 1 base from J, with 15 bases between. The CDR3 covers 16 residues. The CDR3 loop reads CAISESRGAVQETQYF. CDR3 DNA sequence: TGTGCCATCAGTGAATCCCGGGGGGCCGTCCAAGAGACCCAGTACTTC.

J is TRBJ2-7 and V is TRBV7-9, with D possibly being TRBD1 (6 bases). The CDR3 length is 14 residues. CDR1 SEHNR and CDR2 FQNEAQ come from the germline V gene (reference sequence). V shed 3 bases and J shed 2 bases, with 11 bases lying between them. CDR3 sequence reads: CASSFGTPPYEQYF. The DNA for the CDR3 is TGTGCCAGCAGCTTCGGGACACCGCCCTACGAGCAGTACTTC.

This clone was found a few times. The sample has other DNA sequences that encode this CDR3 too. The rearrangement joins TRBV2 to TRBJ1-2; D is possibly TRBD1 (5 bases). Deletions cut 3 bases from V and 4 bases from J, with 6 bases between. The CDR3 totals 12 residues. CDR1 is SNHLY, CDR2 FYNNEI, per germline. The CDR3 here is CASSETVYGYTF. The CDR3 DNA reads as TGTGCCAGCAGTGAGACAGTCTATGGCTACACCTTC.

This clone is medium-sized (0.01 to 0.1%). The rearrangement joins TRBV21-1 to TRBJ1-1; the D call of TRBD1 is as the table states it, not checked on the DNA. TRBV21-1 is tagged as a pseudogene. The CDR3 covers 12 residues. CDR3 protein: CASSNRNTEAFF. The CDR3, as DNA: TGTGCCAGCAGCAACAGGAACACTGAAGCTTTCTTT.

The gene calls are TRBV2 and TRBJ1-4; D is perhaps TRBD1 (5 bases). The length of the CDR3 is 14 residues. CDR1 and CDR2 from the germline V gene are SNHLY and FYNNEI. V was trimmed by 4 bases and J by 8 bases, leaving 14 bases between them. The CDR3 loop is CASSVGRRGEKLFF. CDR3 nucleotides: TGTGCCAGCAGTGTGGGACGGCGGGGAGAAAAACTGTTTTTT.

The V gene is TRBV5-1, the J gene TRBJ2-2; 10 nucleotides agree with TRBD1. Trimming cost V 5 bases and J 3 bases; bases outside gene matches: 7. Germline V lookup: CDR1 SGHRS, CDR2 YFSETQ. The CDR3 length is 16 residues. Here the CDR3 DNA reads TGCGCCAGCAGGGAATTCGGGACAGGGGACACCGGGGAGCTGTTTTTT. As protein: CASREFGTGDTGELFF.

In DNA, the CDR3 is TGTGCCAGCAGCTTGCCCGGCGGGTATGGCTACACCTTC. Protein: CASSLPGGYGYTF. This chain links TRBV5-4 with TRBJ1-2, with D hard to call. The CDR3 spans 13 residues. Trimming pared 1 base from V and 5 bases from J, leaving 9 bases between. Germline loops: CDR1 SGHNT, CDR2 YYREEE (reference sequence). Together with reference TRBV5-4 and TRBJ1-2, the CDR3 gives the full variable domain: ETGVTQSPTHLIKTRGQQVTLRCSSQSGHNTVSWYQQALGQGPQFIFQYYREEENGRGNFPPRFSGLQFPNYSSELNVNALELDDSALYLCASSLPGGYGYTFGSGTRLTVV.

The rearrangement uses TRBV18 and TRBJ1-1; 8 nucleotides align to TRBD1. V lost 3 bases to trimming and J lost 0 bases; unmatched junction nucleotides: 6. This CDR3 contains 16 residues. Germline V gives CDR1 KGHSH, CDR2 LQKENI. The CDR3 bases are TGTGCCAGCTCACCCTCACAGGGGGGGTTGAACACTGAAGCTTTCTTT. It encodes CASSPSQGGLNTEAFF. Using reference TRBV18 and TRBJ1-1 for the parts outside the CDR3, the full variable domain is NAGVMQNPRHLVRRRGQEARLRCSPMKGHSHVYWYRQLPEEGLKFMVYLQKENIIDESGMPKERFSAEFPKEGPSILRIQQVVRGDSAAYFCASSPSQGGLNTEAFFGQGTRLTVV.

The chain is built from TRBV19 and TRBJ1-5; D remains unclear. The CDR3 sequence is 16 residues long. Germline V gene sequence: CDR1 LNHDA, CDR2 SQIVND (reference sequence). The germline V and J ends were trimmed by 0 bases and 2 bases, with 11 bases remaining between them. CDR3 protein: CASSIDEQNGNQPQHF. The DNA of the CDR3 is TGTGCCAGTAGTATAGATGAACAAAACGGCAATCAGCCCCAGCATTTT.

The gene calls are TRBV19 and TRBJ1-1; 8 nucleotides align to TRBD1. V shed 10 bases, J shed 1 base, and the junction held 2 bases outside the gene matches. The CDR3 spans 12 residues. The V gene's germline CDR1 is LNHDA and CDR2 SQIVND (reference sequence). The CDR3 is CATGQGNTEAFF. CDR3 coding DNA: TGTGCCACCGGACAGGGGAACACTGAAGCTTTCTTT.

This clone was seen only once. V and J are TRBV5-1 and TRBJ1-1, with D maybe TRBD1 (5 bases). The CDR3 contains 16 residues. Trimming shortened V by 1 base and J by 11 bases, and 24 bases separated the two germline ends. The germline V gene has CDR1 SGHRS and CDR2 YFSETQ. CDR3 residues: CASSLTVAGRPEAAFF. For the CDR3, the DNA is TGCGCCAGCAGCTTGACAGTTGCGGGACGTCCGGAGGCGGCTTTCTTT.

The chain employs TRBV9 and TRBJ1-2, with TRBD1 as a possible D gene (5 bases). The germline V gene encodes CDR1 SGDLS and CDR2 YYNGEE. The CDR3 sequence is 13 residues long. Between the trimmed V and J ends, which lost 4 bases and 3 bases, there was a span of 10 bases. CDR3 sequence: CASSFTGDYGYTF. The CDR3 nucleotides are TGTGCCAGCAGCTTTACAGGAGACTATGGCTACACCTTC.

The chain carries TRBV18 and TRBJ1-6; 8 bases line up with TRBD1. Trimming cost V 3 bases and J 0 bases; bases outside gene matches: 13. This CDR3 region has 20 residues. Germline CDR1 and CDR2: KGHSH and LQKENI. The CDR3 loop is CASSPTSGTGLSSYNSPLHF. CDR3 DNA: TGTGCCAGCTCACCGACCAGTGGGACAGGACTTAGCTCCTATAATTCACCCCTCCACTTT.